The 15 T cell receptor delta chains below all came from one sample that was sequenced in a study of Vγ9Vδ2 T cells in congenital toxoplasmosis. cDNA was made by template-switch reverse transcription with TRGC- and TRDC-specific primers in one tube. The TRGC primer was designed to target TRGC1 and TRGC2 alike. TCRdb fed the reads to CATT. The sample yields about 600 delta-chain clones, 4.4% seen once. The source material was gamma-delta T cells from blood. These TCRs come from a child under 10 years old born to a mother with Toxoplasma gondii infection during pregnancy, either congenitally infected or uninfected (not recorded which).

Only a few counts were recorded for this clone. This DNA translates differently at residue 4 from the TCRdb protein, which is that of a much larger clone; a read error is likely, and the protein shown is the DNA's own translation. The chain joins TRDV1 to TRDJ1, with TRDD3 matching 11 bases. Looked up from germline, CDR1 is TSWWSYY and CDR2 is QGS. This CDR3 is built from 24 residues. Written as DNA, the CDR3 is TGTGCTCTTAGGGAACTAACCCCCCTTCTCCCCCGGCTGGGGGATACTCGGGGCACCGATAAACTCATCTTT. Amino acid sequence: CALRELTPLLPRLGDTRGTDKLIF.

The table lists this clone with a few counts. A read error is the likely source, as a far larger clone sits one nucleotide away. Other DNA sequences in this specimen translate into the identical CDR3. The V call is TRDV1, the J call TRDJ1, with 11 bases aligning to TRDD3. Germline V gives CDR1 TSWWSYY, CDR2 QGS. The CDR3 has 24 residues. V trimming: 2 bases; J trimming: 1 base; junction bases outside the gene matches: 27. The DNA of the CDR3 is TGTGCTCTTGGGGAATTAACCCCCCTTCTCCCCCGGCTGGGGGATACTCGGGGCACCGATAAACTCATCTTT. It encodes CALGELTPLLPRLGDTRGTDKLIF.

In the case of this clone: A read error likely explains why the TCRdb protein, taken from a much larger clone, differs from this DNA's translation at residue 7; the protein shown is translated from the DNA. The chain recombines TRDV1 with TRDJ1, with D possibly matching TRDD3 (6 bases). Per germline, CDR1 TSWWSYY and CDR2 QGS. The CDR3 has 15 amino acids. With 1 base removed from V and 1 base from J, the gap between germline ends came to 10 bases. The CDR3 DNA sequence: TGTGCTCTTGGGGAACACTGGGCGAGCACCGATAAACTCATCTTT. Its translation is CALGEHWASTDKLIF.

By sample fraction, this clone is hyperexpanded. Other nucleotide sequences from this sample produce the same CDR3. The chain couples TRDV1 to TRDJ1, with D hard to call. The length of the CDR3 is 15 residues. The germline CDR1 and CDR2 sequences are TSWWSYY and QGS. The V and J ends lost 5 bases and 4 bases respectively, with 17 bases between them. The CDR3: CALGIGPADNDKLIF. CDR3 nucleotide sequence: TGTGCTCTTGGGATAGGTCCGGCTGACAACGATAAACTCATCTTT.

This clone was counted between two and nine times. The protein that TCRdb holds for this DNA derives from a much larger clone and differs from the translated DNA at residue 15, which likely indicates a read error; the protein shown here is translated from the DNA. The chain joins TRDV1 to TRDJ1; TRDD2 matches 7 bases. CDR1 and CDR2 (germline): TSWWSYY, QGS. The CDR3 has 18 residues. CDR3: CALGVATFPTTSTDNLIF. The CDR3, as DNA: TGTGCTCTTGGGGTCGCGACCTTTCCTACGACGTCGACCGATAATCTCATCTTT.

As concerns this clone: One base separates it from a far larger clone, so it is likely a read error. J is TRDJ3 and V is TRDV2, with 10 bases aligning to TRDD3. Germline values: CDR1 GEAIGNYY, CDR2 EKD. This CDR3 has 19 residues. V lost 6 bases and J lost 0; bases outside the gene matches: 10. Here the CDR3 reads CACNPLLGDVSWDTRQMFF. CDR3 nucleotides: TGTGCCTGTAACCCCTTACTGGGGGATGTCTCCTGGGACACCCGACAGATGTTTTTC.

This clone is medium-sized in the sample. It may be a read error: a sequence one base away is much more abundant. The chain links TRDV2 to TRDJ3; maybe TRDD3 (5 bases). Germline V gene data show CDR1 as GEAIGNYY and CDR2 as EKD. The CDR3 has 18 amino acids. CDR3 region: CASDTGGPSSWDTRQMFF. Here the CDR3 DNA reads TGTGCCAGTGACACCGGGGGCCCCAGCTCCTGGGACACCCGACAGATGTTTTTC.

This clone appeared a few times. With only one base between it and a far larger clone, this is likely a read error. This same CDR3 is encoded by further DNA sequences in the sample. The V call is TRDV1, the J call TRDJ1; D not resolved. CDR3 size: 15 residues. The germline V gene encodes CDR1 TSWWSYY and CDR2 QGS. The CDR3: CALGEHRASTDKLIF. CDR3 bases: TGTGCTCTTGGAGAACACCGGGCGAGCACCGATAAACTCATCTTT.

This clone rates as hyperexpanded. This same CDR3 is encoded by further DNA sequences in the sample. This chain joins TRAV23/DV6 and TRDJ2, with a tentative D call TRDD3 (5 bases). The CDR3 is made up of 14 amino acids. Between the trimmed V and J ends, which lost 0 bases and 8 bases, there was a span of 14 bases. The V gene's germline CDR1 is NTAFDY and CDR2 IRPDVSE (reference sequence). The chain's CDR3 is CAASIGIARAQLFF. The CDR3 nucleotides read TGTGCAGCAAGCATTGGGATTGCCAGGGCACAACTCTTCTTT. The variable domain in full, with the rest retrieved from reference TRAV23/DV6 and TRDJ2, is QQQVKQSPQSLIVQKGGISIINCAYENTAFDYFPWYQQFPGKGPALLIAIRPDVSEKKEGRFTISFNKSAKQFSLHIMDSQPGDSATYFCAASIGIARAQLFFGKGTQLIVEP.

This clone has just a few counts. For this DNA, TCRdb reports the protein of a much larger clone, which diverges at residue 12, most likely from a read error; the protein presented here is translated directly from the DNA. The V and J genes are TRDV1 and TRDJ1; the match to TRDD3 covers 7 bases. V shed 0 bases, J shed 3 bases, and the junction held 22 bases outside the gene matches. CDR1 and CDR2 from the germline V gene are TSWWSYY and QGS. There are 21 residues in the CDR3. CDR3 sequence (DNA): TGTGCTCTTGGGGAACTTTCACATATACTGGGGAATACGCGTATTCCCGATAAACTCATCTTT. It translates to CALGELSHILGNTRIPDKLIF.

Points on this clone: The translation of this DNA and the TCRdb protein of a much larger clone differ at residue 6, probably owing to a read error; the protein shown here is translated from the DNA. V is TRDV1 and J is TRDJ1; 7 bases align to TRDD2. The CDR3 has 18 amino acids. From germline, CDR1 is TSWWSYY and CDR2 QGS. V lost 4 bases to trimming and J lost 2 bases; unmatched junction nucleotides: 16. The CDR3 loop reads CALGVTTFPTTSTDKLIF. CDR3 sequence (DNA): TGTGCTCTTGGGGTCACGACCTTTCCTACGACGTCGACCGATAAACTCATCTTT.

In regard to this clone: A far more abundant clone sits one base away, making this likely a read error. The limits of the CDR3 on the DNA are not certain, so only TCRdb's listed CDR3 is given. This chain links TRAV29/DV5 with TRDJ1; the D segment call TRDD3 is taken from the table without a DNA check. The CDR3 length equals 27 residues, ends included. Germline values: CDR1 NSMFDY, CDR2 ISSIKDK. The CDR3 protein is CSVLLCSSLPPGDTRMPRGSITDKLIF.

This clone appeared a few times. TCRdb's protein for this DNA is that of a much larger clone and differs from the translation at residue 13, likely a read error; the protein shown is the DNA translation. The chain is built from TRDV1 and TRDJ1; D ambiguous. The CDR3 totals 19 residues. Trimming took 2 bases from V and 0 from J, leaving 22 bases between them. Germline CDR1 is TSWWSYY and CDR2 is QGS. Here the CDR3 reads CALGEGRAFLVTDTDKLIF. The CDR3 nucleotides read TGTGCTCTTGGGGAAGGCAGAGCCTTTCTGGTGACGGACACCGATAAACTCATCTTT.

This clone was recorded a few times. This chain links TRDV2 with TRDJ2; 11 nucleotides line up with TRDD3. Losses at the gene ends were 3 bases for V and 0 bases for J; bases not matched to a gene: 2. The CDR3 covers 16 residues. The germline V gene encodes CDR1 GEAIGNYY and CDR2 EKD. The CDR3 sequence: CACDVLGDTLTAQLFF. The CDR3 region has the DNA TGTGCCTGTGACGTACTGGGGGATACTTTGACAGCACAACTCTTCTTT.

By sample fraction, this clone is medium-sized. A read error is possible here, since a much larger clone lies one base away. This chain connects TRDV1 to TRDJ1; 10 bases agree with TRDD3. The germline V gene has CDR1 TSWWSYY and CDR2 QGS. V gave up 8 bases and J gave up 8 bases; unmatched junction bases: 26. The CDR3 is 19 residues long. For the CDR3, the DNA is TGTGCTCTTAGGATCCGTCTTCCCGACGGAAGGTGGGGGATACTCAAACTCATCTTT. Translation gives CALRIRLPDGRWGILKLIF.